There are many counts of the clone carrying this TCR beta chain. Its specificity is unknown. The data belong to a study of T-cell reconstitution after alpha-beta-depleted transplantation in children. It was with unique molecular identifiers that the TCRbeta library was prepared. One entry per CDR3 protein, called by TCRdb with MiXCR from the PCR reads. This sample yields 250,000 or so distinct CDR3 sequences, of which approximately 8% are seen a single time; roughly 5.8% belongs to the top ten. The germline gives CDR1 MNHNY, CDR2 SVGAGI (reference sequence). This CDR3 spans 13 amino acids. V lost 5 bases and J lost 6, with 14 bases in between. Regarding the study as a whole: Surviving recipient cells, namely T cells and thymic progenitors, were the source of high day-60 TCRbeta diversity in some patients. T-cell numbers and diversity one year post-transplant derived largely from freshly generated T cells. Several hundred expanded graft clones reportedly gave rise to the alpha-beta T cells present about two months after transplant.

Specimen: PBMCs, mostly from graft donor cells, collected 180 days after TCRalphabeta/CD19-depleted stem cell transplant. The chain couples TRBV6-6 to TRBJ2-7, with D tentatively TRBD2 (6 bases). The TCR was taken from a male patient between 5 and 17 years old who had a stem cell transplant for acute lymphoblastic leukemia, so the T cells may come from the graft donor. Written as DNA, the CDR3 is TGTGCCAGCAGTGGGACCGGAGCGGGCGAGCAGTACTTC. This encodes CASSGTGAGEQYF.